This TCR beta chain was observed in a study of post-analysis software for immune sequencing data. Study-level results: When patients were compared with controls, 4 or 5 TRBV segments were more frequent, TRBV5-6, TRBV5-1 and TRBV20-1 among them.

Regarding this clonotype: What it binds is unknown.

Sequencing libraries made from TCR beta cDNA carried unique molecular identifiers. In TCRdb, the PCR reads were re-called with MiXCR into one record per CDR3 protein. The table includes about 820,000 distinct CDR3 sequences, under 70% detected once. In germline, CDR1 is DFQATT, CDR2 SNEGSKA (reference sequence). The CDR3 extends over 13 amino acids. Unmatched junction bases numbered 3, after V lost 1 base and J lost 5 bases. The specimen was blood. This sequence was found in a girl aged 5-17 years with multiple sclerosis. The chain uses TRBV20-1 and TRBJ2-5, with 8 bases fitting TRBD1. The CDR3 region is CSARGDRWETQYF. The CDR3 bases are TGCAGTGCTAGAGGGGACAGGTGGGAGACCCAGTACTTC.